This T cell receptor beta chain originates from a study of response to subunit inactivated influenza vaccine. General study points: Each seasonal influenza vaccination, the authors suggested, recruits few new T cells.

With respect to this clonotype: The antigen is not known.

In germline, CDR1 is SEHNR, CDR2 FQNEAQ (reference sequence). V shed 4 bases and J 5 bases; nucleotides not matched to a gene: 7. This CDR3 spans 16 amino acids. TCRdb redid the calling of the RT-PCR reads with MiXCR, one entry per CDR3 protein. The top ten clones hold 26% of a sample with over 150,000 distinct CDR3 sequences, approximately 15% of them seen once. V and J are TRBV7-9 and TRBJ2-2; 10 bases agree with TRBD1. Sequenced here: CD8+ T cells sorted from PBMCs, sampled 5 days after vaccination. This TCR derives from a man in his fifties who received an inactivated influenza vaccine. Here the CDR3 reads CASSSEGQGETGELFF. CDR3 nucleotide sequence: TGTGCCAGCAGCTCCGAAGGACAGGGGGAGACCGGGGAGCTGTTTTTT.